The 29 T cell receptor beta chains in this list originate from one sample, sequenced in a study of early T cells in non-severe SARS-CoV-2 infection. TCRdb independently ran MiXCR on the 5' RACE reads; one entry per CDR3 protein. Of 25,000 to 30,000 distinct CDR3 sequences in the sample, 4.4% are singletons; the top ten hold roughly 5.9%. Specimen: whole blood. These receptors were taken from an adult who was a healthcare worker with PCR-confirmed SARS-CoV-2 infection or an uninfected control (not recorded which).

Many counts were recorded for this clonotype. The rearrangement links TRBV10-2 to TRBJ1-2; no firm D call. Germline V gene lookup returns CDR1 WSHSY and CDR2 SAAADI. V lost 0 bases to trimming and J lost 3 bases, with 8 bases between them. The CDR3 runs 14 residues. This CDR3 reads CASSESTSYYGYTF. CDR3 nucleotides: TGCGCCAGCAGTGAGTCGACCAGTTACTATGGCTACACCTTC.

The chain is built from TRBV4-1 and TRBJ1-1; possibly TRBD1 for D (6 bases). CDR3 length equals 13 residues. The ends were cut back, 2 bases at V and 4 bases at J, with 8 bases in the middle. Germline V gene data show CDR1 as MGHRA and CDR2 as YSYEKL. The CDR3 here is CASSQRDTTEAFF. Here the CDR3 DNA reads TGCGCCAGCAGCCAAAGGGACACCACTGAAGCTTTCTTT.

The chain links TRBV27 to TRBJ1-2; D not certain. Trimming removed 4 bases from V and 1 base from J, with 13 bases in between. Germline CDR1 is MNHEY and CDR2 is SMNVEV (reference sequence). The CDR3 spans 15 residues. The CDR3 region has the DNA TGTGCCAGCAGTTCCACAGACACCTATAACTATGGCTACACCTTC. It codes for CASSSTDTYNYGYTF.

This clonotype was detected ten times or more. V is TRBV29-1 and J is TRBJ2-5; D is possibly TRBD1 or TRBD2 (5 bases each). Trimming removed 3 bases at V and 5 bases at J, with 10 bases between. Germline CDR1 and CDR2: SQVTM and ANQGSEA. The CDR3 covers 12 residues. DNA for the CDR3: TGCAGCGTTGAGGCAGGGACGGAGACCCAGTACTTC. Protein: CSVEAGTETQYF.

This clonotype was observed many times. The chain recombines TRBV16 with TRBJ1-1; no definite D call. This CDR3 region has 15 residues. The ends were cut back, 7 bases at V and 0 bases at J, with 15 bases in the middle. CDR1 KGHSY and CDR2 FQNENV come from the germline V gene. CDR3 in DNA: TGTGCCAGCATAAGGGAGGAGTCGATGAACACTGAAGCTTTCTTT. The encoded protein is CASIREESMNTEAFF.

In this sample, this clonotype turned up many times. The V gene is TRBV7-2, the J gene TRBJ1-5; D may be TRBD1 (6 bases). The CDR3 contains 16 residues. In germline, CDR1 is SGHTA, CDR2 FQGNSA. V was shortened by 2 bases and J by 9 bases, with 20 bases between the two germline ends. This CDR3 is CASSLTPGTSGGPQHF. The DNA for the CDR3 is TGTGCCAGCAGCTTAACCCCTGGGACAAGTGGAGGGCCCCAGCATTTT.

The chain carries TRBV18 and TRBJ2-1; 8 bases align to TRBD1. From germline, CDR1 is KGHSH and CDR2 LQKENI. Unmatched junction bases numbered 8, after V lost 6 bases and J lost 10 bases. The CDR3 spans 13 residues. CDR3 in amino acids: CASSRGQGVEQFF. Written as DNA, the CDR3 is TGTGCCAGCTCCCGAGGACAGGGAGTGGAGCAGTTCTTC.

The chain joins TRBV5-1 to TRBJ2-3; weak D call: TRBD2 (7 bases). Per the germline V gene, CDR1 is SGHRS and CDR2 is YFSETQ. This CDR3 has 16 amino acids. V lost 4 bases, J lost 0 bases, and 15 bases lay in between. This chain's CDR3 is CASSVGRGPSTDTQYF. The CDR3 DNA is TGCGCCAGCAGCGTGGGGCGGGGGCCTAGCACAGATACGCAGTATTTT.

This clonotype was detected ten times or more. The V and J genes are TRBV15 and TRBJ1-4, with 7 bases that match TRBD1. The CDR3 extends over 16 amino acids. Germline loops: CDR1 LNHNV, CDR2 YYDKDF (reference sequence). Unmatched junction bases numbered 2, after V lost 1 base and J lost 0 bases. The chain's CDR3 is CATSRGGQATNEKLFF. In DNA, the CDR3 is TGTGCCACCAGCAGAGGTGGACAGGCAACTAATGAAAAACTGTTTTTT. Based on the CDR3 plus reference TRBV15 and TRBJ1-4, the full variable domain is DAMVIQNPRYQVTQFGKPVTLSCSQTLNHNVMYWYQQKSSQAPKLLFHYYDKDFNNEADTPDNFQSRRPNTSFCFLDIRSPGLGDTAMYLCATSRGGQATNEKLFFGSGTQLSVL.

J is TRBJ1-1 and V is TRBV28, with D unclear. V lost 5 bases to trimming and J lost 1 base, with 5 bases between them. CDR1 is MDHEN, CDR2 SYDVKM, per germline. The CDR3 is 12 amino acids. In DNA form, the CDR3 reads TGTGCCAGCAGTCCGCCGAACACTGAAGCTTTCTTT. Amino acid sequence: CASSPPNTEAFF.

This clonotype was seen at least ten times. The chain employs TRBV3-1 and TRBJ2-3, with TRBD1 identical over 7 bases. Germline assignment: CDR1 LGHDT and CDR2 YNNKEL (reference sequence). Unmatched junction bases numbered 7, after V lost 1 base and J lost 0 bases. CDR3 size: 17 residues. Here the CDR3 reads CASSQGATGISTDTQYF. The CDR3 nucleotides read TGTGCCAGCAGCCAAGGGGCGACAGGGATTAGCACAGATACGCAGTATTTT.

This clonotype has a handful of counts. The rearrangement links TRBV27 to TRBJ2-5; D unclear. Trimming cost V 4 bases and J 4 bases, with 13 bases left between them. The CDR3 spans 14 residues. Germline V gene data show CDR1 as MNHEY and CDR2 as SMNVEV (reference sequence). Written as DNA, the CDR3 is TGTGCCAGCAGTTCTATGAGGATTGGAGAGACCCAGTACTTC. Residues: CASSSMRIGETQYF.

The table lists this clonotype with many counts. The rearrangement links TRBV2 to TRBJ1-5; D is unclear. Trimming cost V 6 bases and J 4 bases, with 22 bases left between them. The germline CDR1 and CDR2 sequences are SNHLY and FYNNEI. This CDR3 spans 17 amino acids. CDR3 sequence: CASSVTAEGNWNQPQHF. The CDR3 nucleotides are TGTGCCAGCAGCGTAACCGCAGAGGGAAATTGGAATCAGCCCCAGCATTTT. Drawing the rest from reference TRBV2 and TRBJ1-5, the complete variable domain is EPEVTQTPSHQVTQMGQEVILRCVPISNHLYFYWYRQILGQKVEFLVSFYNNEISEKSEIFDDQFSVERPDGSNFTLKIRSTKLEDSAMYFCASSVTAEGNWNQPQHFGDGTRLSIL.

This clonotype was detected ten times or more. The J gene is TRBJ2-1, the V gene TRBV4-3, with 9 bases identical to TRBD1. This CDR3 has 17 amino acids. The trim removed 4 bases at V and 4 bases at J, leaving 11 bases unmatched. Germline CDR1 reads LGHNA; CDR2 reads YSLEER. The CDR3 nucleotides are TGCGCCAGCAGCCGCGACCCACAGGGGGCCTTATACAATGAGCAGTTCTTC. It encodes CASSRDPQGALYNEQFF.

This clonotype was found many times. The chain joins TRBV30 to TRBJ2-3, with D unclear. Germline V CDR1 and CDR2: GTSNPN, SVGIG (reference sequence). The CDR3 is 14 residues long. Trimming pared 0 bases from V and 4 bases from J, leaving 11 bases between. The CDR3 reads CAWSVDWAADTQYF. CDR3 DNA sequence: TGTGCCTGGAGTGTAGATTGGGCGGCAGATACGCAGTATTTT.

This clonotype was seen repeatedly, ten times or more. V is TRBV12-3 or TRBV12-4 and J is TRBJ1-6, with D possibly matching TRBD1 (5 bases). V was cut by 6 bases and J by 10 bases, with 19 bases left in between. The CDR3 runs to 15 residues. The CDR3 loop reads CASRKRGGGLSPLHF. The DNA of the CDR3 is TGTGCCAGCAGAAAGCGGGGGGGTGGGCTATCACCCCTCCACTTT.

In this sample, this clonotype is medium-sized. The V call is TRBV11-2, the J call TRBJ2-3; no definite D call. From germline, CDR1 is SGHAT and CDR2 FQNNGV. V gave up 1 base and J gave up 4 bases, with 6 bases separating them. The CDR3 runs 13 residues. The DNA of the CDR3 is TGTGCCAGCAGCTTAGTCCGGGCAGATACGCAGTATTTT. Amino acid sequence: CASSLVRADTQYF.

This clonotype was seen only a few times. This chain connects TRBV6-1 to TRBJ2-7; TRBD2 might be the D (5 bases). The CDR3 spans 14 residues. CDR1 is MNHNS and CDR2 is SASEGT in the germline V gene. Trimming removed 6 bases at V and 2 bases at J, with 14 bases between. The CDR3 region has the DNA TGTGCCAGCAGGACTAACGGAGGAACCTACGAGCAGTACTTC. Translating gives CASRTNGGTYEQYF.

This clonotype was found many times. The chain uses TRBV11-2 and TRBJ1-2; 12 bases line up with TRBD1. The CDR3 runs 17 residues. The V gene's germline CDR1 is SGHAT and CDR2 FQNNGV. Trimming took 3 bases from V and 6 from J; bases not matched to a gene: 11. The CDR3 coding sequence is TGTGCCAGCAGCTTCCCCGGGACAGGGGGCGCGTTCGATGGCTACACCTTC. Amino acids: CASSFPGTGGAFDGYTF.

By share, this clonotype counts as medium-sized (0.01 to 0.1%). The chain combines TRBV5-1 with TRBJ2-1; 8 positions match TRBD2. The junction had 3 bases not matched to a gene; V was cut back by 5 bases and J by 5 bases. This CDR3 spans 13 amino acids. Germline CDR1 and CDR2: SGHRS and YFSETQ. CDR3 residues: CASRLAENNEQFF. CDR3 in DNA: TGCGCCAGCAGACTAGCGGAGAACAATGAGCAGTTCTTC.

This clonotype occurred many times. The chain combines TRBV3-1 with TRBJ2-7; no clear D gene. CDR3 length equals 17 residues. Trimming shortened V by 1 base and J by 6 bases, and 22 bases separated the two germline ends. Germline CDR1 and CDR2: LGHDT and YNNKEL (reference sequence). The CDR3 sequence is CASSQGIHRPLPLEQYF. The CDR3, as DNA: TGTGCCAGCAGCCAAGGAATTCACCGGCCTCTCCCTCTCGAGCAGTACTTC.

This clonotype was recorded many times. CDR3 protein: CASSSGQANSYEQYF. For the CDR3, the DNA is TGTGCCAGCAGCTCGGGACAGGCAAACTCCTACGAGCAGTACTTC. The V gene is TRBV7-2, the J gene TRBJ2-7; TRBD1 matches at 8 bases. Germline loops: CDR1 SGHTA, CDR2 FQGNSA. J gave up 0 bases and V 4 bases, and 5 bases lay outside the gene matches. This CDR3 has 15 amino acids. The whole variable domain, filled in from reference TRBV7-2 and TRBJ2-7, reads GAGVSQSPSNKVTEKGKDVELRCDPISGHTALYWYRQSLGQGLEFLIYFQGNSAPDKSGLPSDRFSAERTGGSVSTLTIQRTQQEDSAVYLCASSSGQANSYEQYFGPGTRLTVT.

This clonotype has ten or more counts. The chain is built from TRBV12-3 or TRBV12-4 and TRBJ2-1; D is undetermined. Trimming took off 7 bases at V and 8 bases at J, with 12 bases between the two ends. The CDR3 loop spans 12 amino acids. The CDR3 sequence: CASTPGGDEQFF. CDR3 DNA: TGTGCCAGCACCCCTGGCGGAGATGAGCAGTTCTTC.

This clonotype was seen repeatedly, ten times or more. The chain carries TRBV29-1 and TRBJ2-5; D gene uncertain. Germline V gene sequence: CDR1 SQVTM, CDR2 ANQGSEA. Deletions cut 0 bases from V and 2 bases from J, with 16 bases between. This CDR3 has 16 amino acids. CDR3 amino acids: CSVEDQYDWVQETQYF. CDR3 coding DNA: TGCAGCGTTGAAGATCAGTATGACTGGGTACAAGAGACCCAGTACTTC.

This clonotype was counted ten times or more. The V call is TRBV20-1, the J call TRBJ1-4; D gene unclear. V lost 4 bases to trimming and J lost 10 bases, with 16 bases between them. This CDR3 has 13 residues. Germline V gene lookup returns CDR1 DFQATT and CDR2 SNEGSKA (reference sequence). The CDR3 here is CSATGLLGRKLFF. The CDR3 DNA sequence: TGCAGTGCTACAGGACTGCTCGGGCGAAAACTGTTTTTT.

This clonotype was detected ten times or more. This sequence joins TRBV5-1 and TRBJ2-5; no clear D gene. Germline V gives CDR1 SGHRS, CDR2 YFSETQ. The V gene lost 4 bases and the J gene lost 1 base, with 8 bases spanning the gap. This CDR3 has 13 residues. The CDR3 loop reads CASSPDTQETQYF. DNA of the CDR3: TGCGCCAGCAGCCCTGACACCCAAGAGACCCAGTACTTC.

This clonotype was observed at least ten times. V usage is TRBV4-2 and J usage is TRBJ1-2, with a weak D call TRBD1 (5 bases). This CDR3 is built from 15 residues. From germline, CDR1 is LGHNA and CDR2 YNFKEQ. Trimming shortened V by 1 base and J by 3 bases, and 12 bases separated the two germline ends. CDR3 sequence (DNA): TGTGCCAGCAGCCAAGGACAGTCTGGGCACTATGGCTACACCTTC. Encoded protein: CASSQGQSGHYGYTF.

In its sample, this clonotype was seen many times. The chain joins TRBV19 to TRBJ1-5; D is uncertain. This CDR3 is built from 14 residues. Per germline, CDR1 LNHDA and CDR2 SQIVND (reference sequence). Trimming pared 5 bases from V and 3 bases from J, leaving 11 bases between. This CDR3 is CASSLRSDNQPQHF. The CDR3 bases are TGTGCCAGTAGTCTCCGTTCAGACAATCAGCCCCAGCATTTT.

This clonotype appeared many times. CDR3 amino acids: CSARVQGAGNEKLFF. The CDR3 DNA reads as TGCAGTGCTAGGGTCCAGGGCGCGGGTAATGAAAAACTGTTTTTT. The gene calls are TRBV20-1 and TRBJ1-4; TRBD1 might be the D (5 bases). From germline, CDR1 is DFQATT and CDR2 SNEGSKA (reference sequence). V gave up 3 bases and J gave up 4 bases, with 15 bases separating them. This CDR3 is built from 15 residues.